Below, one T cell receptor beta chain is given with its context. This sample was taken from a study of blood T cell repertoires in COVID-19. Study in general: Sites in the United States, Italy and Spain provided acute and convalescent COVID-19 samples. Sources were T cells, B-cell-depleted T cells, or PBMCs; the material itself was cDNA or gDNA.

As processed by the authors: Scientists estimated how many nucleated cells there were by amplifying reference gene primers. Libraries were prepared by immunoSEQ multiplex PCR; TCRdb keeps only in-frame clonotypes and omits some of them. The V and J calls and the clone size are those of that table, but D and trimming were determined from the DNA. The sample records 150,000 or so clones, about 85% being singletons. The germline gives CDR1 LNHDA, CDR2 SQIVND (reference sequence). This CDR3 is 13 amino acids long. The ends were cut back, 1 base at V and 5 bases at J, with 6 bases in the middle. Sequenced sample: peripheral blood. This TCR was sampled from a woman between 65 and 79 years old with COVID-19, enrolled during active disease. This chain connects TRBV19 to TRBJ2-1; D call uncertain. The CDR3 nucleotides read TGTGCCAGTAGTATAGGGAGCAACAATGAGCAGTTCTTC. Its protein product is CASSIGSNNEQFF.